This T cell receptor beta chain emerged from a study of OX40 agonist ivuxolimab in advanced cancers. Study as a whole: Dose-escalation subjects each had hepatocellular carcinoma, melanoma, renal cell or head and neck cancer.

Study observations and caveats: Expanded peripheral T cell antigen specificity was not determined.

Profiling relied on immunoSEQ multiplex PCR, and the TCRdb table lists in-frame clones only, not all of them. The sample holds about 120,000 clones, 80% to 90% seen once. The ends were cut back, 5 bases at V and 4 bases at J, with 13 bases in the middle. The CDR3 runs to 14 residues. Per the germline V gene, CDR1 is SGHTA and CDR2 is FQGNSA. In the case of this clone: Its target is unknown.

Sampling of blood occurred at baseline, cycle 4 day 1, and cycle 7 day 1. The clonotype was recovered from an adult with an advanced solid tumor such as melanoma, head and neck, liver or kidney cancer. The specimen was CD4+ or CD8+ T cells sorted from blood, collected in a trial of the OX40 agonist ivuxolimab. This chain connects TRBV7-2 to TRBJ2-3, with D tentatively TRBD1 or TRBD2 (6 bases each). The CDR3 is CASSPGAHADTQYF. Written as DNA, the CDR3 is TGTGCCAGCAGCCCGGGGGCACACGCAGATACGCAGTATTTT.